This T cell receptor (beta chain) was sequenced in a study of CD8 T cells in ankylosing spondylitis. Findings and caveats of the study: Earlier authors reported some of these motif variants in reactive arthritis synovial fluid and blood.

Germline lookup yields CDR1 KGHDR and CDR2 SFDVKD. Trimming at V came to 3 bases and at J to 8 bases, leaving 13 bases not matched to a gene. The CDR3 loop spans 17 amino acids. This clonotype was observed many times. Antigen: not known. Each CDR3 protein gets one entry after TCRdb re-called the 5' RACE reads with MiXCR. The sample lists some 130,000 distinct CDR3 sequences; around 6.6% were seen once. The chain uses TRBV24-1 and TRBJ2-1; 9 nucleotides agree with TRBD1. The receptor was derived from a female donor with ankylosing spondylitis or in good health (not recorded which). Sequencing was carried out using blood, either unsorted or a sorted T cell fraction (not recorded which). CDR3: CATSDPPGTGFEDEQFF. The DNA for the CDR3 is TGTGCCACCAGTGATCCCCCCGGGACAGGGTTTGAGGATGAGCAGTTCTTC.